Below, 18 T cell receptor beta chains from the same sample are listed, as sequenced in a study of T cells in narcolepsy (dated 2018 in TCRdb). The library was produced with the immunoSEQ multiplex PCR assay. Imported from immuneACCESS, the table was reduced by TCRdb to in-frame sequences with V and J called. These copies leave out some clones; in studies compared against another copy, an unresolved V gene accounts for under half, and the cause of the remainder is not known. The sample data list tens of thousands of clones, and about 91% of these were observed just once. More than 0.9% of the sample goes to the ten largest clones. The sequenced sample consisted of CD45RA- memory CD4+ T cells from PBMCs. The cell subset or site label corresponds to: memory T cells sorted ex vivo from peripheral blood. These receptors all come from a human donor with narcolepsy.

The V and J genes are TRBV2 and TRBJ2-2, with 10 nucleotides matching TRBD2. Germline CDR1 and CDR2: SNHLY and FYNNEI. V was clipped by 9 bases and J by 6 bases; unmatched bases: 7. This CDR3 has 14 residues. CDR3 bases: TGTGCCAGTTCAGCGGGAGGGAGGGCCGGGGAGCTGTTTTTT. Its translation: CASSAGGRAGELFF.

The chain uses TRBV30 and TRBJ1-5; 8 bases agree with TRBD1. Looked up from germline, CDR1 is GTSNPN and CDR2 is SVGIG (reference sequence). Trimming at V came to 3 bases and at J to 5 bases, leaving 3 bases not matched to a gene. This CDR3 region has 13 residues. The CDR3 sequence: CAWSAGGDQPQHF. The CDR3 nucleotides are TGTGCCTGGAGCGCAGGGGGCGATCAGCCCCAGCATTTT.

This clone was recorded only once. The chain recombines TRBV28 with TRBJ2-7, with TRBD1 as a possible D gene (5 bases). Germline-derived CDR1 and CDR2 are MDHEN and SYDVKM. Trimming took 7 bases from V and 6 from J, leaving 19 bases between them. CDR3 length: 14 amino acids. The CDR3 coding sequence is TGTGCCAGCATGTTCCCAGGGCGGAGTGGCGAGCAGTACTTC. Translation: CASMFPGRSGEQYF.

The rearrangement joins TRBV7-2 to TRBJ2-7, with TRBD2 as a possible D gene (7 bases). This CDR3 comprises 15 residues. In germline, CDR1 is SGHTA, CDR2 FQGNSA. V lost 5 bases and J 4 bases, leaving 18 bases between the germline ends. Here the CDR3 DNA reads TGTGCCAGCAGCCCCACGGGGGGCACATCGTACGAGCAGTACTTC. This sequence encodes CASSPTGGTSYEQYF.

V usage is TRBV19 and J usage is TRBJ2-7; 7 bases line up with TRBD2. Germline V CDR1 and CDR2: LNHDA, SQIVND (reference sequence). The CDR3 contains 13 residues. V lost 0 bases to trimming and J lost 7 bases; unmatched junction nucleotides: 3. The CDR3 sequence: CASSIDLGGEQYF. DNA of the CDR3: TGTGCCAGTAGTATAGATCTGGGAGGGGAGCAGTACTTC.

CDR3 loop: CASSASPGTSGRAIGEQFF. CDR3 bases: TGTGCCAGCAGCGCCAGTCCCGGGACTAGCGGGAGGGCCATAGGTGAGCAGTTCTTC. The genes are TRBV7-9 and TRBJ2-1; 16 nucleotides agree with TRBD2. The CDR3 sequence is 19 residues long. V lost 5 bases, J lost 9 bases, and 16 bases stayed unmatched. Germline CDR1 SEHNR, CDR2 FQNEAQ (reference sequence).

This clone was counted once. This chain connects TRBV19 to TRBJ2-2; 9 positions agree with TRBD2. J lost 3 bases, V lost 10 bases, and 6 bases had no gene match. The CDR3 has 14 residues. From germline, CDR1 is LNHDA and CDR2 SQIVND (reference sequence). The CDR3 DNA follows: TGTGCCACCTCGGGCGGGAGGGACACCGGGGAGCTGTTTTTT. Its protein product is CATSGGRDTGELFF.

The rearrangement uses TRBV21-1 and TRBJ2-7; no DNA check was done on the table's D call, TRBD2. TRBV21-1 is a pseudogene. The CDR3 extends over 17 amino acids. The CDR3 protein is CASSHEGLAGGPYEQYF. CDR3 nucleotide sequence: TGTGCCAGCAGTCACGAGGGACTAGCGGGAGGTCCCTACGAGCAGTACTTC.

The chain recombines TRBV6-4 with TRBJ1-1, with D perhaps matching TRBD1 (5 bases). CDR3 length: 13 amino acids. Trimming pared 5 bases from V and 5 bases from J, leaving 12 bases between. The germline CDR1 and CDR2 sequences are MRHNA and SNTAGT. The CDR3 region has the DNA TGTGCCAGCAGTCGACAGCCATTGACTGAAGCTTTCTTT. Translating it yields CASSRQPLTEAFF.

The gene calls are TRBV18 and TRBJ1-1; no definite D call. Trimming shortened V by 3 bases and J by 5 bases, and 16 bases separated the two germline ends. The CDR3 spans 15 residues. Germline CDR1 reads KGHSH; CDR2 reads LQKENI. The CDR3 DNA sequence: TGTGCCAGCTCACCGGCGTCAAGTGGATATACTGAAGCTTTCTTT. Protein: CASSPASSGYTEAFF.

V usage is TRBV5-8 and J usage is TRBJ2-5; no firm D call. CDR1 is SGHTS, CDR2 YDEGEE, per germline. This CDR3 has 10 amino acids. V was cut by 7 bases and J by 1 base, with 2 bases left in between. The CDR3 region is CASGQETQYF. In DNA, the CDR3 is TGTGCCAGCGGCCAAGAGACCCAGTACTTC.

In the case of this clone: The junction does not match germline at one end; this may be a read error. This chain joins TRBV9 and TRBJ2-7; D gene unclear. Per the germline V gene, CDR1 is SGDLS and CDR2 is YYNGEE. This CDR3 has 14 amino acids. CDR3 residues: CDSSLDTLSYEQYF. The CDR3, as DNA: TGTGACAGCAGCTTAGACACTCTTTCCTACGAGCAGTACTTC.

The chain is built from TRBV29-1 and TRBJ2-3; possible D gene TRBD2, 6 bases. Per germline, CDR1 SQVTM and CDR2 ANQGSEA. There are 13 residues in the CDR3. The V gene lost 2 bases and the J gene lost 1 base, with 7 bases spanning the gap. DNA of the CDR3: TGCAGCGTTGAATCGGGGGGCACAGATACGCAGTATTTT. Translated: CSVESGGTDTQYF.

The chain links TRBV6-4 to TRBJ2-4; D may match TRBD1 or TRBD2 (5 bases each). CDR1 and CDR2 (germline): MRHNA, SNTAGT. The CDR3 runs 18 residues. The ends were cut back, 2 bases at V and 0 bases at J, with 17 bases in the middle. CDR3 sequence: CASSDRDLEGLAKNIQYF. In DNA form, the CDR3 reads TGTGCCAGCAGTGACCGGGACCTCGAAGGACTAGCCAAAAACATTCAGTACTTC.

This chain joins TRBV11-2 and TRBJ1-4, with 7 bases lining up with TRBD1. The CDR3 runs 15 residues. Looked up from germline, CDR1 is SGHAT and CDR2 is FQNNGV. V gave up 2 bases and J gave up 11 bases; unmatched junction bases: 11. The CDR3 sequence is CASSLSNTRGVKLFF. The CDR3 coding sequence is TGTGCCAGCAGCTTATCTAACACCAGGGGGGTGAAACTGTTTTTT.

This chain links TRBV29-1 with TRBJ2-7; D is unclear. Germline values: CDR1 SQVTM, CDR2 ANQGSEA. V lost 5 bases and J 2 bases, leaving 13 bases between the germline ends. CDR3 size: 13 residues. The CDR3 DNA reads TGCAGCGTTAGCAGCTTCGGAGCCTACGAGCAGTACTTC. Translating gives CSVSSFGAYEQYF.

The J gene is TRBJ1-2, the V gene TRBV13; no clear D. With 1 base removed from V and 3 bases from J, the gap between germline ends came to 12 bases. CDR1 is PRHDT and CDR2 is FYEKMQ in the germline V gene (reference sequence). The CDR3 covers 15 residues. The DNA of the CDR3 is TGTGCCAGCAGCTTAGATGGTGTGGCAGACTATGGCTACACCTTC. Protein sequence: CASSLDGVADYGYTF.

In its sample, this clone was seen once. The J gene is TRBJ1-1, the V gene TRBV29-1; possibly TRBD1 for D (5 bases). This CDR3 comprises 13 residues. Trimming took 3 bases from V and 3 from J, leaving 11 bases between them. CDR1 SQVTM and CDR2 ANQGSEA come from the germline V gene. CDR3 amino acids: CSVDGGGDTEAFF. In DNA form, the CDR3 reads TGCAGCGTTGACGGGGGAGGGGACACTGAAGCTTTCTTT.